One and the same sample provided the 23 T cell receptor beta chains below, sequenced in a study of OX40 agonist ivuxolimab in advanced cancers. This table comes from immunoSEQ multiplex PCR, and its TCRdb copy is limited to in-frame clones, with some not included. Of tens of thousands of clones listed, around 87% are singletons. The sample consisted of CD4+ or CD8+ T cells sorted from blood, taken in a trial of the OX40 agonist ivuxolimab. The receptors derive from an adult with an advanced solid tumor such as melanoma, head and neck, liver or kidney cancer.

The CDR3 region is CSVEDRANTGELFF. Written as DNA, the CDR3 is TGCAGCGTTGAAGATCGAGCGAACACCGGGGAGCTGTTTTTT. The genes are TRBV29-1 and TRBJ2-2, with D hard to call. V dropped 0 bases and J dropped 0 bases, with 5 bases sitting between them. Germline V gene data show CDR1 as SQVTM and CDR2 as ANQGSEA. This CDR3 contains 14 residues.

A few counts support this clone. V gene TRBV7-2 combines with J gene TRBJ2-1; TRBD2 aligns across 8 bases. The CDR3 has 15 amino acids. Trimming at V came to 1 base and at J to 8 bases, leaving 7 bases not matched to a gene. CDR1 and CDR2 from the germline V gene are SGHTA and FQGNSA. The CDR3 region is CASSLDSGSGYEQFF. In nucleotides, the CDR3 is TGTGCCAGCAGCTTAGACAGCGGGAGTGGGTATGAGCAGTTCTTC.

V is TRBV6-6 and J is TRBJ1-1; D is uncertain. V was clipped by 7 bases and J by 0 bases, with 15 bases between them. The CDR3 is made up of 15 amino acids. Germline V CDR1 and CDR2: MNHNY, SVGAGI (reference sequence). This CDR3 is CASTPIIPMNTEAFF. CDR3 DNA: TGTGCCAGCACCCCCATCATACCCATGAACACTGAAGCTTTCTTT.

The chain links TRBV11-3 to TRBJ2-5; D unresolved. Trimming cost V 1 base and J 3 bases, with 9 bases left between them. This CDR3 has 14 amino acids. Germline-derived CDR1 and CDR2 are SGHNT and YENEEA. DNA for the CDR3: TGTGCCAGCAGCTTAGGCAGCGCGGAAGAGACCCAGTACTTC. It specifies CASSLGSAEETQYF.

The chain combines TRBV4-1 with TRBJ2-7, with 11 bases identical to TRBD2. CDR1 is MGHRA and CDR2 is YSYEKL in the germline V gene. Germline trimming cut 1 base from V and 6 bases from J; bases unmatched to any gene: 14. This CDR3 has 18 amino acids. CDR3 loop: CASSQGVAGGPLRSEQYF. The CDR3 bases are TGCGCCAGCAGCCAAGGGGTAGCGGGAGGGCCACTCCGGTCCGAGCAGTACTTC.

This chain uses TRBV27 with TRBJ2-5, with 11 bases matching TRBD2. The J segment lost 0 bases and the V segment lost 2 bases, leaving 2 bases of the junction unmatched. The V gene's germline CDR1 is MNHEY and CDR2 SMNVEV (reference sequence). The CDR3 covers 16 residues. This CDR3 is CASSLVTSGNQETQYF. The CDR3 coding sequence is TGTGCCAGCAGTTTAGTGACTAGCGGGAACCAAGAGACCCAGTACTTC.

This clone was picked up one time. The chain is built from TRBV11-2 and TRBJ2-3; 14 bases are shared with TRBD2. The trim removed 4 bases at V and 3 bases at J, leaving 6 bases unmatched. This CDR3 comprises 17 residues. In germline, CDR1 is SGHAT, CDR2 FQNNGV. The CDR3 nucleotides are TGTGCCAGCAGCTCGGGACTAGCGGGAGCATGGACAGATACGCAGTATTTT. It encodes CASSSGLAGAWTDTQYF.

The gene calls are TRBV11-3 and TRBJ2-2; TRBD2 might be the D (5 bases). Germline CDR1 and CDR2: SGHNT and YENEEA. The CDR3 contains 12 residues. Trimming removed 5 bases from V and 7 bases from J, with 8 bases in between. This chain's CDR3 is CASSEGSGELFF. CDR3 in DNA: TGTGCCAGCAGCGAAGGGAGCGGGGAGCTGTTTTTT.

This clone was seen a single time. The gene calls are TRBV11-2 and TRBJ2-3; 9 nucleotides line up with TRBD2. The trim removed 1 base at V and 1 base at J, leaving 3 bases unmatched. Per the germline V gene, CDR1 is SGHAT and CDR2 is FQNNGV. The CDR3 consists of 16 residues. The CDR3 reads CASSLAGGRGTDTQYF. The CDR3 DNA is TGTGCCAGCAGCTTAGCTGGCGGGAGGGGCACAGATACGCAGTATTTT.

The chain carries TRBV11-2 and TRBJ2-1; 11 nucleotides agree with TRBD2. The CDR3 totals 15 residues. CDR1 is SGHAT and CDR2 is FQNNGV in the germline V gene. V lost 5 bases to trimming and J lost 6 bases; unmatched junction nucleotides: 6. CDR3 DNA: TGTGCCAGCAGCCTATCCGGGACTAGCGGCAATGAGCAGTTCTTC. This codes for CASSLSGTSGNEQFF. Filled out from reference TRBV11-2 and TRBJ2-1, the complete variable domain reads EAGVAQSPRYKIIEKRQSVAFWCNPISGHATLYWYQQILGQGPKLLIQFQNNGVVDDSQLPKDRFSAERLKGVDSTLKIQPAKLEDSAVYLCASSLSGTSGNEQFFGPGTRLTVL.

V and J are TRBV7-9 and TRBJ2-7; D is undetermined. The CDR3 covers 12 residues. V lost 1 base to trimming and J lost 3 bases, with 4 bases between them. Germline V gene lookup returns CDR1 SEHNR and CDR2 FQNEAQ (reference sequence). The CDR3 DNA is TGTGCCAGCAGCTTAGTAAGCTACGAGCAGTACTTC. It specifies CASSLVSYEQYF.

The chain uses TRBV28 and TRBJ2-3; no clear D gene. This CDR3 spans 16 amino acids. Germline assignment: CDR1 MDHEN and CDR2 SYDVKM. The V end was cut by 3 bases, the J end by 2 bases, with 15 bases between. The CDR3 bases are TGTGCCAGCAGTTTTTCCCCATACGAATCCACAGATACGCAGTATTTT. It translates to CASSFSPYESTDTQYF. The full variable domain, in which reference TRBV28 and TRBJ2-3 provide the parts outside the CDR3, is DVKVTQSSRYLVKRTGEKVFLECVQDMDHENMFWYRQDPGLGLRLIYFSYDVKMKEKGDIPEGYSVSREKKERFSLILESASTNQTSMYLCASSFSPYESTDTQYFGPGTRLTVL.

This clone was seen just once. This chain connects TRBV28 to TRBJ1-2; D gene unclear. The germline CDR1 and CDR2 sequences are MDHEN and SYDVKM. The CDR3 is 11 amino acids. The V gene lost 8 bases and the J gene lost 7 bases, with 11 bases spanning the gap. In nucleotides, the CDR3 is TGTGCCAGCGAGACGGAGGGTGGCTACACCTTC. Amino acid sequence: CASETEGGYTF.

This clone was recorded only once. This sequence joins TRBV21-1 and TRBJ2-1; TRBD2 reflects the table's D call only, with no check against the DNA. TRBV21-1 is recorded as a pseudogene. This CDR3 region has 22 residues. The CDR3 loop reads CASSKVGVETSGRAPYLREQFF. CDR3 nucleotide sequence: TGTGCCAGCAGCAAAGTAGGGGTAGAGACTAGCGGGAGGGCCCCATATCTGAGGGAGCAGTTCTTC.

The chain employs TRBV6-1 and TRBJ1-2; D is possibly TRBD1 (6 bases). This CDR3 is 15 amino acids long. V was shortened by 6 bases and J by 2 bases, with 16 bases between the two germline ends. Germline-derived CDR1 and CDR2 are MNHNS and SASEGT. The CDR3 DNA reads as TGTGCCAGCAGCCCGGGCGGAGGGGGGAACTATGGCTACACCTTC. Its translation: CASSPGGGGNYGYTF.

The genes are TRBV4-1 and TRBJ2-7, with 7 nucleotides matching TRBD2. Germline V gives CDR1 MGHRA, CDR2 YSYEKL. This CDR3 has 17 amino acids. V lost 1 base and J lost 2; bases outside the gene matches: 11. DNA for the CDR3: TGCGCCAGCAGCCAAGTCCGCGCGGGAGTGCCCGCCTACGAGCAGTACTTC. It encodes CASSQVRAGVPAYEQYF.

This clone has just a few counts. The genes are TRBV19 and TRBJ1-1; D is ambiguous. The CDR3 runs 14 residues. Per the germline V gene, CDR1 is LNHDA and CDR2 is SQIVND (reference sequence). Trimming removed 6 bases at V and 0 bases at J, with 11 bases between. DNA for the CDR3: TGTGCCAGTAGCGTCCGAATGATGAACACTGAAGCTTTCTTT. Its protein is CASSVRMMNTEAFF.

The chain joins TRBV6-5 to TRBJ2-5; D remains ambiguous. TRBJ2-7 matches the DNA end more closely, so the J call is doubtful. CDR1 and CDR2 from the germline V gene are MNHEY and SVGAGI. CDR3 length: 11 residues. This CDR3 reads CASRIGPEQYF. The CDR3 DNA reads as TGTGCCAGCAGAATAGGACCCGAGCAGTACTTC.

As DNA, the CDR3 is TGTGCCAGCAGCGGGACAGGGGTGATGAACACTGAAGCTTTCTTT. Translation: CASSGTGVMNTEAFF. The genes are TRBV7-9 and TRBJ1-1, with TRBD1 identical over 10 bases. The CDR3 consists of 15 residues. V was pared by 5 bases and J by 0 bases, with 3 bases of the junction left unmatched. Germline V gene data show CDR1 as SEHNR and CDR2 as FQNEAQ (reference sequence). The whole variable domain, filled in from reference TRBV7-9 and TRBJ1-1, reads DTGVSQNPRHKITKRGQNVTFRCDPISEHNRLYWYRQTLGQGPEFLTYFQNEAQLEKSRLLSDRFSAERPKGSFSTLEIQRTEQGDSAMYLCASSGTGVMNTEAFFGQGTRLTVV.

The CDR3 region is CASSTYGTGSEKLFF. The CDR3, as DNA: TGTGCCAGCAGCACCTACGGGACAGGGAGCGAAAAACTGTTTTTT. The genes are TRBV9 and TRBJ1-4; 9 bases are a match to TRBD1. Germline loops: CDR1 SGDLS, CDR2 YYNGEE. After removal of 4 bases from V and 8 bases from J, the junction contained 9 bases not matched to a gene. The CDR3 covers 15 residues.

The J gene is TRBJ2-7, the V gene TRBV14; D is ambiguous. CDR3 length: 15 amino acids. Germline CDR1 SGHDN, CDR2 FVKESK. V was clipped by 2 bases and J by 2 bases, with 13 bases between them. DNA of the CDR3: TGTGCCAGCAGCCAACTTGGACCGCTTACCTACGAGCAGTACTTC. Translating gives CASSQLGPLTYEQYF.

The V call is TRBV5-5, the J call TRBJ2-5; D gene uncertain. The CDR3 is 13 amino acids. V was trimmed by 7 bases and J by 2 bases, leaving 12 bases between them. From germline, CDR1 is SGHKS and CDR2 YYEKEE (reference sequence). CDR3: CASWGIWQETQYF. For the CDR3, the DNA is TGTGCCAGCTGGGGAATCTGGCAAGAGACCCAGTACTTC.

The J gene is TRBJ2-7, the V gene TRBV5-1, with 9 bases aligning to TRBD2. CDR1 and CDR2 (germline): SGHRS, YFSETQ. The CDR3 consists of 16 residues. The V and J ends lost 4 bases and 0 bases, in that order; junction bases with no gene match: 8. The CDR3: CASSPVTSGRSYEQYF. The CDR3 coding sequence is TGCGCCAGCAGCCCCGTCACTAGCGGGCGCTCCTACGAGCAGTACTTC.